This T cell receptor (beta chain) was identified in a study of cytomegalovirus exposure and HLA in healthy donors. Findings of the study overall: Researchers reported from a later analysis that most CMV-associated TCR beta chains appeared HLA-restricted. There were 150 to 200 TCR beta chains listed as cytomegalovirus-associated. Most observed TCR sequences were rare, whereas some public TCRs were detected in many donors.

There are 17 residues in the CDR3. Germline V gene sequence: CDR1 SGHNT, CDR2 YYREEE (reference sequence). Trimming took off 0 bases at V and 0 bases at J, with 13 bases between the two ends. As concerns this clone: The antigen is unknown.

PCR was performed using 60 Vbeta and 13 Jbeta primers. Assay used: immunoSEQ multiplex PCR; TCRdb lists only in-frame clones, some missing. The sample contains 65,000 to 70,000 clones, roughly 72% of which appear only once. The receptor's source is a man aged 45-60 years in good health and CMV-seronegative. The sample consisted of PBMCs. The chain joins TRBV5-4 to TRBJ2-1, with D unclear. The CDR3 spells CASSLAGSRPSYNEQFF. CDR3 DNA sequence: TGTGCCAGCAGCTTGGCCGGGTCCCGACCCTCCTACAATGAGCAGTTCTTC.